This T cell receptor (beta chain) was obtained from a study of CD8 T cells in ankylosing spondylitis. Study-wide findings and caveats: Blood of patients with ankylosing spondylitis appeared to be characterized by a TCR beta motif of several highly homologous variants. Earlier literature documents some of the motif variants in reactive arthritis synovial fluid and blood. Relatively scarce in peripheral blood, disease-linked clones were CD8+.

In this sample, this clonotype turned up many times. As yet, its antigen is unknown. V shed 6 bases and J 9 bases; nucleotides not matched to a gene: 4. This CDR3 contains 12 residues. Germline V gives CDR1 SNHLY, CDR2 FYNNEI. TCRdb reprocessed the 5' RACE reads with MiXCR, giving one entry per CDR3 protein. This table has just under 95,000 distinct CDR3 sequences, 8.8% appearing once. V and J are TRBV2 and TRBJ2-1; 8 bases agree with TRBD1. This TCR derives from a male donor with ankylosing spondylitis or in good health (not recorded which). Sequenced material: blood, either unsorted or a sorted T cell fraction (not recorded which). The DNA of the CDR3 is TGTGCCAGCAGCGACAGGGGTGGTGAGCAGTTCTTC. Its translation: CASSDRGGEQFF.